Given below is one T cell receptor (beta chain) in context. Antigen: not known. The sample is drawn from a study of cytomegalovirus exposure and HLA in healthy donors. General study points: Investigators reported approximately 150 TCR beta chains as tied to cytomegalovirus. Reportedly, diagnosis of cytomegalovirus status by the classifier showed high specificity and sensitivity. In the analysis, some V segments, TRBV6-2 and TRBV6-3 included, were excluded as indistinguishable.

It was with 60 Vbeta and 13 Jbeta primers that the PCR ran. Data came from immunoSEQ multiplex PCR; TCRdb stores just in-frame clones and leaves some out. The sample has 150,000 to 200,000 clones, around 86% seen once; the top ten hold around 0.97%. The junction had 14 bases not matched to a gene; V was cut back by 5 bases and J by 5 bases. This CDR3 region has 16 residues. Germline V gives CDR1 MDHEN, CDR2 SYDVKM. V gene TRBV28 combines with J gene TRBJ2-7, with 8 bases identical to TRBD1. Material: PBMCs. The clonotype was recovered from a girl aged 2 to 9 in good health and CMV-seropositive. CDR3 protein: CASSGGQAERGNEQYF. The DNA for the CDR3 is TGTGCCAGCAGTGGGGGACAGGCTGAGCGCGGGAACGAGCAGTACTTC.